These 8 T cell receptor beta chains originate from one sample sequenced in a study of Graves' ophthalmopathy and Graves' hyperthyroidism. RNA transcripts yielded amplified TCR beta CDR3 regions. After a first-round RT-PCR with HTBI primers, a second-round multiplex PCR was run. TCRdb recomputed calls from the multiplex PCR reads with MiXCR, one row per CDR3 protein. The sample shows about 400,000 distinct CDR3 sequences, about 17% of them seen only once. Sequenced: peripheral blood. The receptors stem from a woman under 30 with Graves' ophthalmopathy.

At least ten counts were recorded for this clonotype. V and J are TRBV5-1 and TRBJ2-5, with D possibly called TRBD1 or TRBD2 (5 bases each). Germline CDR1 reads SGHRS; CDR2 reads YFSETQ. V lost 4 bases and J 5 bases, leaving 15 bases between the germline ends. This CDR3 spans 14 amino acids. CDR3 coding DNA: TGCGCCAGCAGCGAAGGGACGGGCCGGGAGACCCAGTACTTC. Its protein is CASSEGTGRETQYF. The variable domain in full, with the rest retrieved from reference TRBV5-1 and TRBJ2-5, is KAGVTQTPRYLIKTRGQQVTLSCSPISGHRSVSWYQQTPGQGLQFLFEYFSETQRNKGNFPGRFSGRQFSNSRSEMNVSTLELGDSALYLCASSEGTGRETQYFGPGTRLLVL.

The table lists this clonotype with many counts. A much larger clone lies one base from this, so it may be a read error. Given the absence of the conserved phenylalanine or tryptophan at the CDR3 end, a read error is likely. The rearrangement links TRBV10-3 to TRBJ1-1; 8 bases fit TRBD1. V shed 11 bases and J 0 bases; nucleotides not matched to a gene: 11. Germline V gives CDR1 ENHRY, CDR2 SYGVKD. The CDR3 runs 15 residues. The CDR3 region has the DNA TGTGCCGCCCACAGGGGGATTTCTATGAACACTGAAGCTTTCTCT. Its protein product is CAAHRGISMNTEAFS.

On this clonotype: The germline gene is not matched at one end of the junction; a read error may be the cause. This chain connects TRBV6-1 to TRBJ2-7; 12 bases agree with TRBD2. The CDR3 runs to 16 residues. Per the germline V gene, CDR1 is MNHNS and CDR2 is SASEGT. The CDR3 nucleotides are TGTGCCAGCAGACGAACGGGACTAGCGGGCTCCTACGAGCAATACTTC. Translated: CASRRTGLAGSYEQYF.

This clonotype was recorded many times. The gene calls are TRBV6-5 and TRBJ2-5; 12 nucleotides align to TRBD2. CDR1 is MNHEY, CDR2 SVGAGI, per germline. After removal of 6 bases from V and 2 bases from J, the junction contained 4 bases not matched to a gene. The CDR3 extends over 15 amino acids. CDR3 loop: CASSPSGRAQETQYF. The DNA of the CDR3 is TGTGCCAGCAGCCCTAGCGGGAGGGCACAAGAGACCCAGTACTTC.

This clonotype was counted ten times or more. The chain is built from TRBV12-3 or TRBV12-4 and TRBJ1-3; D is perhaps TRBD1 (5 bases). Trimming left V 7 bases short and J 0 bases short, with 16 bases between. The CDR3 is 16 amino acids. CDR3 residues: CASITGRTHSGNTIYF. The CDR3 DNA sequence: TGTGCCAGCATAACGGGCAGGACACACTCTGGAAACACCATATATTTT.

Ten or more counts support this clonotype. The chain recombines TRBV20-1 with TRBJ2-5; D ambiguous. There are 10 residues in the CDR3. The germline V and J ends were trimmed by 1 base and 5 bases, with 2 bases remaining between them. The germline CDR1 and CDR2 sequences are DFQATT and SNEGSKA (reference sequence). In nucleotides, the CDR3 is TGCAGTGCTAGAGTCGAGACCCAGTACTTC. Encoded protein: CSARVETQYF.

This clonotype has a handful of counts. The CDR3 sequence is CASSLRAGRAVETQYF. The CDR3 DNA reads as TGTGCCAGCAGCTTACGGGCCGGGAGGGCCGTGGAGACCCAGTACTTC. V is TRBV7-2 and J is TRBJ2-5, with 8 nucleotides matching TRBD2. CDR1 is SGHTA and CDR2 is FQGNSA in the germline V gene. J lost 5 bases, V lost 2 bases, and 10 bases had no gene match. The length of the CDR3 is 16 residues.

This clonotype was detected many times. The J gene is TRBJ2-2, the V gene TRBV11-2; tentatively, D is TRBD2 (5 bases). This CDR3 spans 17 amino acids. Germline assignment: CDR1 SGHAT and CDR2 FQNNGV. With 3 bases removed from V and 6 bases from J, the gap between germline ends came to 20 bases. Here the CDR3 DNA reads TGTGCCAGCAGCTTGGGCCCACTACTTAGCGCGGCCGGGGAGCTGTTTTTT. Residues: CASSLGPLLSAAGELFF.